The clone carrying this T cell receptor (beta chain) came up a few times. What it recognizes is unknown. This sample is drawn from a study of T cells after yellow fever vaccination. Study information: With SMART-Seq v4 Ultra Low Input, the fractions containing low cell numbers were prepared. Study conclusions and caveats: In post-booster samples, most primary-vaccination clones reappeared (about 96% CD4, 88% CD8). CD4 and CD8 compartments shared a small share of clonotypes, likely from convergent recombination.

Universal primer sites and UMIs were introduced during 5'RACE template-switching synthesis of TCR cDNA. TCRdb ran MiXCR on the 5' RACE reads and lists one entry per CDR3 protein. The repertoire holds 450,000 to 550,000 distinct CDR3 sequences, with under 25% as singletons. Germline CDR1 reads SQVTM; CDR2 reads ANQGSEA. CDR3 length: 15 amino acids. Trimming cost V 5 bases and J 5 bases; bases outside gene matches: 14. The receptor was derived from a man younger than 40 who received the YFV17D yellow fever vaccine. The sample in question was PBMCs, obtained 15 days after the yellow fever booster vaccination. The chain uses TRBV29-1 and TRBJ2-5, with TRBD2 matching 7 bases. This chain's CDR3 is CSVYLAGNQVETQYF. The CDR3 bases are TGCAGCGTTTATTTAGCGGGTAATCAGGTGGAGACCCAGTACTTC.